The clone carrying this T cell receptor (beta chain) was picked up many times. Its antigen is not identified. This entry is derived from a study of neurological immune-mediated disorders. Study-wide results and caveats: The absence of shared CDR3 amino acid sequences among expanded clones across subjects suggests private repertoires in all groups. The greatest TCR clonal expansion appeared in HTLV-1-associated myelopathy and the smallest, falling below healthy controls, in multiple sclerosis.

Germline-derived CDR1 and CDR2 are SGHRS and YFSETQ. The CDR3 is made up of 14 amino acids. V trimming: 0 bases; J trimming: 5 bases; junction bases outside the gene matches: 4. The authors made cDNA by 5'RACE with 10-nucleotide random UMIs. Using its own MiXCR run on the 5' RACE reads, TCRdb lists one record per CDR3 protein. The table shows over 40,000 distinct CDR3 sequences, with just under 6.5% occurring only once. The genes are TRBV5-1 and TRBJ2-7, with 8 bases identical to TRBD2. The origin of this receptor is a woman between 35 and 50 years old in good health. Material: CD4+ T cells from blood. CDR3 DNA: TGCGCCAGCAGCTTGGGAACGGGAGGGAACGAGCAGTACTTC. Translating it yields CASSLGTGGNEQYF.